Below are 14 T cell receptor beta chains sequenced from a single sample in a study of regulatory T cells in long-lasting Graves disease. As to time point: newly diagnosed GD, antithyroid drugs for less than 3 months. Construction of the TCR library relied on RNA isolated from PBMCs. Libraries of TCR beta came from iRepertoire HTBI primers plus Arm-PCR of CDR3 regions. TCRdb called the multiplex PCR reads again in MiXCR, with one record for every CDR3 protein. The sample yields 300,000 to 450,000 distinct CDR3 sequences, roughly 15% seen once. The sequenced sample was peripheral blood mononuclear cells (PBMCs), obtained at new diagnosis, from a patient treated with antithyroid drugs. The origin of the receptors is a female donor with Graves disease.

The J gene is TRBJ1-2, the V gene TRBV19; D is ambiguous. V shed 6 bases and J shed 4 bases, with 9 bases lying between them. Germline V CDR1 and CDR2: LNHDA, SQIVND (reference sequence). The CDR3 has 12 amino acids. This CDR3 reads CASRKTAYGYTF. CDR3 bases: TGTGCCAGTAGAAAGACGGCCTATGGCTACACCTTC.

A note on this clonotype: The missing conserved phenylalanine or tryptophan at the end of this CDR3 makes a read error likely. J is TRBJ1-1 and V is TRBV5-5, with D unresolved. Germline loops: CDR1 SGHKS, CDR2 YYEKEE (reference sequence). There are 16 residues in the CDR3. V lost 4 bases and J 0 bases, leaving 16 bases between the germline ends. The chain's CDR3 is CASSPGVDYMNTEAFS. CDR3 nucleotide sequence: TGTGCCAGCAGCCCCGGCGTGGACTATATGAACACTGAAGCTTTCTCT.

This clonotype came up many times. The chain employs TRBV7-8 and TRBJ2-1; 9 bases are shared with TRBD1. The germline V gene has CDR1 SGHVS and CDR2 FQNEAQ. The CDR3 is 17 amino acids. V shed 5 bases and J 6 bases; nucleotides not matched to a gene: 14. CDR3 protein: CASSRIGGQGTSNEQFF. CDR3 nucleotides: TGTGCCAGCAGCCGCATTGGGGGACAGGGTACTTCCAATGAGCAGTTCTTC.

The sample holds many counts of this clonotype. This chain connects TRBV28 to TRBJ1-3; D gene unclear. The CDR3 runs 15 residues. The V end was cut by 2 bases, the J end by 0 bases, with 8 bases between. Germline CDR1 and CDR2: MDHEN and SYDVKM. The CDR3: CASSLATASGNTIYF. The CDR3 DNA reads as TGTGCCAGCAGTTTAGCCACAGCCTCTGGAAACACCATATATTTT.

This clonotype was seen many times. V is TRBV12-5 and J is TRBJ1-1; D is ambiguous. The V gene's germline CDR1 is LGHNT and CDR2 FRNRAP. The CDR3 length is 15 residues. V was clipped by 2 bases and J by 4 bases, with 14 bases between them. Written as DNA, the CDR3 is TGTGCTAGTGGTTTGCCCACATCTGGAGGCACTGAAGCTTTCTTT. Translation: CASGLPTSGGTEAFF.

This clonotype was found many times. The CDR3 DNA follows: TGTGCCAGCAGTTTAGGGCAGGGGGCTTCAGTTGGCTACACCTTC. It translates to CASSLGQGASVGYTF. V and J are TRBV12-3 or TRBV12-4 and TRBJ1-2; TRBD1 agrees at 8 bases. V was pared by 1 base and J by 7 bases, with 8 bases of the junction left unmatched. The CDR3 runs to 15 residues.

This clonotype was found many times. The rearrangement uses TRBV12-3 or TRBV12-4 and TRBJ2-1, with D perhaps TRBD1 (7 bases). Trimming removed 4 bases from V and 3 bases from J, with 25 bases in between. CDR3 size: 19 residues. CDR3 amino acids: CASSYQGGKGATHYNEQFF. As DNA, the CDR3 is TGTGCCAGCAGTTATCAAGGCGGGAAGGGGGCGACGCACTACAATGAGCAGTTCTTC.

The chain joins TRBV20-1 to TRBJ2-1, with D possibly matching TRBD2 (5 bases). The CDR3 length is 14 residues. Deletions cut 7 bases from V and 0 bases from J, with 13 bases between. From germline, CDR1 is DFQATT and CDR2 SNEGSKA (reference sequence). Here the CDR3 reads CSGIRESSYNEQFF. CDR3 bases: TGCAGTGGTATACGGGAAAGCTCCTACAATGAGCAGTTCTTC.

This clonotype was counted many times. The chain carries TRBV12-3 or TRBV12-4 and TRBJ2-2, with 7 positions matching TRBD2. V lost 6 bases to trimming and J lost 1 base; unmatched junction nucleotides: 5. The CDR3 length is 15 residues. The CDR3 spells CASRRTSLNTGELFF. The CDR3 DNA reads as TGTGCCAGCAGAAGGACTAGTCTGAACACCGGGGAGCTGTTTTTT.

This chain connects TRBV7-9 to TRBJ2-1; D uncertain. The CDR3 is 17 residues long. V gave up 1 base and J gave up 2 bases, with 15 bases separating them. Looked up from germline, CDR1 is SEHNR and CDR2 is FQNEAQ (reference sequence). CDR3 residues: CASSLGAAERPYNEQFF. The CDR3 DNA reads TGTGCCAGCAGCTTAGGGGCGGCGGAGCGCCCCTACAATGAGCAGTTCTTC.

At least ten counts were recorded for this clonotype. The chain joins TRBV12-3 or TRBV12-4 to TRBJ1-6, with a weak D call TRBD1 (5 bases). Between the trimmed V and J ends, which lost 1 base and 9 bases, there was a span of 16 bases. This CDR3 comprises 16 residues. CDR3 residues: CASSLDTQVLVSPLHF. In DNA form, the CDR3 reads TGTGCCAGCAGTTTAGATACACAGGTCCTAGTTTCACCCCTCCACTTT.

This clonotype was found many times. The chain carries TRBV27 and TRBJ2-7, with 12 bases fitting TRBD2. V dropped 5 bases and J dropped 5; count of bases not matched to a gene: 16. Germline values: CDR1 MNHEY, CDR2 SMNVEV (reference sequence). The CDR3 runs 18 residues. The CDR3 protein is CASSPPGLAGGVLNEQYF. In DNA form, the CDR3 reads TGTGCCAGCAGTCCCCCGGGGCTAGCGGGGGGGGTTTTGAACGAGCAGTACTTC.

V is TRBV28 and J is TRBJ1-2, with D possibly matching TRBD1 (5 bases). The CDR3 spans 14 residues. Per the germline V gene, CDR1 is MDHEN and CDR2 is SYDVKM. The V gene lost 6 bases and the J gene lost 0 bases, with 11 bases spanning the gap. The CDR3 is CASREQGANYGYTF. The CDR3 coding sequence is TGTGCCAGCAGGGAGCAGGGCGCTAACTATGGCTACACCTTC.

The sample holds a few counts of this clonotype. Relative to the germline gene, one junction end is altered; a read error may explain this. The chain combines TRBV11-1 with TRBJ2-1, with D hard to call. The CDR3 runs 16 residues. Germline V gene sequence: CDR1 SGHAT, CDR2 FQDESV (reference sequence). Here the CDR3 DNA reads TGCGCCAGCAGCACCGATTACCGGAGCTCCTACAATGAGCAGTTCTTC. Translation gives CASSTDYRSSYNEQFF.